This TCR beta chain was retrieved from a study of blood T cell repertoires in COVID-19. Study details: COVID-19 samples, acute and convalescent, were from the United States, Italy and Spain. T cells, B-cell-depleted T cells, or PBMCs provided the cDNA or gDNA that served as material.

Germline V gene lookup returns CDR1 SGHTA and CDR2 FQGNSA. The V gene end was trimmed by 2 bases and the J gene end by 1 base; junction bases not matched to a gene: 6. The CDR3 is 17 amino acids. The data were produced by immunoSEQ multiplex PCR, yet TCRdb's version contains in-frame clones alone and is incomplete. The profile shows a few hundred thousand clones, more than 75% of them singletons. The TCR originated in a man in his forties with acute or convalescent COVID-19. Material: peripheral blood. The V gene is TRBV7-2, the J gene TRBJ2-3; TRBD1 matches at 10 bases. Here the CDR3 reads CASSLTLGTGGTDTQYF. For the CDR3, the DNA is TGTGCCAGCAGCTTAACACTAGGGACAGGGGGCACAGATACGCAGTATTTT.